The 30 T cell receptor beta chains listed next were all sequenced from one sample in a study of beta chain features in type 1 diabetes. Study conclusions and caveats: Shortening of TCRB CDR3s, moderate but significant, appeared in all four CD4+ subsets of Type 1 diabetes patients.

These receptors are not linked to any known antigen. Isolated RNA was reverse transcribed in full, so expressed TCRB transcripts were sequenced. Sequencing used immunoSEQ multiplex PCR; TCRdb keeps in-frame clones, though not all of them. The table has hundreds of thousands of clones, over 13% seen once. Specimen: naive CD4+ T cells from blood. The receptors here all came from a man aged 18 to 29 with type 1 diabetes.

This sequence joins TRBV11-2 and TRBJ2-7; the match to TRBD2 covers 11 bases. The CDR3 contains 16 residues. Germline CDR1 SGHAT, CDR2 FQNNGV. Losses at the gene ends were 5 bases for V and 0 bases for J; bases not matched to a gene: 6. CDR3 sequence: CASSRLAGPSSYEQYF. The CDR3 DNA reads as TGTGCCAGCAGCCGACTAGCGGGGCCTTCCTCCTACGAGCAGTACTTC.

The chain links TRBV11-2 to TRBJ2-5; D unresolved. The CDR3 consists of 13 residues. Trimming stripped 1 base from V and 5 bases from J, with 8 bases between. From germline, CDR1 is SGHAT and CDR2 FQNNGV. The CDR3 is CASSLGSPETQYF. The CDR3 nucleotides read TGTGCCAGCAGCTTAGGGTCCCCGGAGACCCAGTACTTC.

A few counts support this clone. The rearrangement joins TRBV7-8 to TRBJ1-5; unclear D gene. This CDR3 comprises 16 residues. Germline CDR1 SGHVS, CDR2 FQNEAQ. Trimming stripped 1 base from V and 3 bases from J, with 13 bases between. The CDR3 is CASSLERQILNQPQHF. In DNA form, the CDR3 reads TGTGCCAGCAGCTTAGAGAGGCAGATCCTCAATCAGCCCCAGCATTTT.

This clone has only one observation. The gene calls are TRBV9 and TRBJ1-6; unclear D gene. From germline, CDR1 is SGDLS and CDR2 YYNGEE. There are 15 residues in the CDR3. Trimming removed 0 bases from V and 9 bases from J, with 13 bases in between. CDR3 sequence reads: CASSVEAVVSSPLHF. In DNA, the CDR3 is TGTGCCAGCAGCGTAGAGGCTGTTGTTAGTTCACCCCTCCACTTT.

This clone was recorded a few times. The V call is TRBV19, the J call TRBJ1-2; unclear D gene. The CDR3 extends over 14 amino acids. Germline V gene sequence: CDR1 LNHDA, CDR2 SQIVND (reference sequence). V lost 4 bases, J lost 6 bases, and 15 bases lay in between. CDR3 amino acids: CASSTLTSEDGYTF. Written as DNA, the CDR3 is TGTGCCAGTAGTACCCTGACAAGCGAGGATGGCTACACCTTC.

This clone was detected only a few times. CDR3 loop: CASSLDAGSPLHF. CDR3 nucleotide sequence: TGTGCCAGCAGCTTAGACGCGGGTTCACCCCTCCACTTT. The rearrangement joins TRBV7-3 to TRBJ1-6; D remains unclear. This CDR3 region has 13 residues. The ends were cut back, 2 bases at V and 9 bases at J, with 8 bases in the middle. Germline V lookup: CDR1 SGHTA, CDR2 FQGTGA.

The CDR3 nucleotides are TGCGCCAGCAGCCTCTCACCGGGGGAGCTGTTTTTT. Translation gives CASSLSPGELFF. The chain joins TRBV5-1 to TRBJ2-2, with D unresolved. V was trimmed by 4 bases and J by 8 bases, leaving 9 bases between them. Germline CDR1 and CDR2: SGHRS and YFSETQ. This CDR3 is built from 12 residues.

V usage is TRBV4-2 and J usage is TRBJ1-1; possibly TRBD1 for D (6 bases). This CDR3 has 14 amino acids. V dropped 4 bases and J dropped 1 base, with 10 bases sitting between them. Germline V gene sequence: CDR1 LGHNA, CDR2 YNFKEQ. CDR3 sequence (DNA): TGTGCCAGCAGCCGATGGGACACGAACACTGAAGCTTTCTTT. Translated, it gives CASSRWDTNTEAFF.

The chain has TRBV18 and TRBJ2-7, with D possibly TRBD1 on 6 matching bases. The CDR3 loop spans 15 amino acids. V gave up 0 bases and J gave up 4 bases, with 13 bases separating them. Germline CDR1 and CDR2: KGHSH and LQKENI. The chain's CDR3 is CASSPPGQGLYEQYF. Written as DNA, the CDR3 is TGTGCCAGCTCACCACCCGGCCAGGGGCTATACGAGCAGTACTTC.

The chain recombines TRBV27 with TRBJ1-4; tentatively, D is TRBD1 (6 bases). Trimming took 8 bases from V and 2 from J, leaving 15 bases between them. CDR1 MNHEY and CDR2 SMNVEV come from the germline V gene (reference sequence). This CDR3 is 15 amino acids long. The CDR3 coding sequence is TGTGCCAGCCGGAAGGCAGGGGTTACTAATGAAAAACTGTTTTTT. This gives the protein CASRKAGVTNEKLFF.

The rearrangement links TRBV7-2 to TRBJ1-4; tentatively, D is TRBD1 (6 bases). V was cut by 5 bases and J by 7 bases, with 11 bases left in between. Germline CDR1 reads SGHTA; CDR2 reads FQGNSA. CDR3 size: 13 residues. The CDR3 reads CASSPGHGEKLFF. The CDR3 DNA follows: TGTGCCAGCAGCCCGGGACATGGTGAAAAACTGTTTTTT.

The chain recombines TRBV7-9 with TRBJ1-4; TRBD1 aligns across 8 bases. The CDR3 loop spans 13 amino acids. Germline V lookup: CDR1 SEHNR, CDR2 FQNEAQ (reference sequence). Losses at the gene ends were 3 bases for V and 10 bases for J; bases not matched to a gene: 4. Written as DNA, the CDR3 is TGTGCCAGCAGCTTCTCACAGGGGGGAAAACTGTTTTTT. Protein product: CASSFSQGGKLFF.

This chain joins TRBV6-5 and TRBJ2-7; 11 bases agree with TRBD1. Losses at the gene ends were 6 bases for V and 1 base for J; bases not matched to a gene: 5. The germline CDR1 and CDR2 sequences are MNHEY and SVGAGI. The length of the CDR3 is 15 residues. CDR3 DNA sequence: TGTGCCAGCAGCCTGGACAGGGGGCCTTCCTACGAGCAGTACTTC. Translating gives CASSLDRGPSYEQYF.

This clone appeared a few times. The chain employs TRBV21-1 and TRBJ1-2. TRBV21-1 is shown as a pseudogene. There are 11 residues in the CDR3. The CDR3 loop is CASSKVNSYTF. DNA for the CDR3: TGTGCCAGCAGCAAAGTGAATAGCTACACCTTC.

This clone was counted a few times. This chain uses TRBV5-1 with TRBJ2-5; 8 bases align to TRBD1. Germline values: CDR1 SGHRS, CDR2 YFSETQ. Trimming removed 1 base from V and 2 bases from J; junction bases left unmatched: 4. This CDR3 has 15 amino acids. The CDR3 bases are TGCGCCAGCAGCTTGAACAGGGGGGCACAAGAGACCCAGTACTTC. This translates into CASSLNRGAQETQYF.

This clone was seen more than once but under ten times. This rearrangement joins TRBV5-4 to TRBJ2-7, with 7 bases matching TRBD1. The CDR3 extends over 15 amino acids. The germline V gene encodes CDR1 SGHNT and CDR2 YYREEE (reference sequence). J lost 0 bases, V lost 5 bases, and 8 bases had no gene match. Here the CDR3 reads CASSTKQGNSYEQYF. DNA for the CDR3: TGTGCCAGCAGTACGAAACAGGGGAACTCCTACGAGCAGTACTTC. The complete variable domain, with remaining parts taken from reference TRBV5-4 and TRBJ2-7, reads ETGVTQSPTHLIKTRGQQVTLRCSSQSGHNTVSWYQQALGQGPQFIFQYYREEENGRGNFPPRFSGLQFPNYSSELNVNALELDDSALYLCASSTKQGNSYEQYFGPGTRLTVT.

This chain connects TRBV10-3 to TRBJ1-1; D is unclear. With 3 bases removed from V and 0 bases from J, the gap between germline ends came to 8 bases. Germline V lookup: CDR1 ENHRY, CDR2 SYGVKD. The CDR3 is 14 amino acids. Here the CDR3 reads CAISDRYMNTEAFF. The CDR3 nucleotides are TGTGCCATCAGTGACAGATACATGAACACTGAAGCTTTCTTT.

This clone has a handful of counts. The chain recombines TRBV11-2 with TRBJ1-5; no clear D. Germline loops: CDR1 SGHAT, CDR2 FQNNGV. Trimming took 1 base from V and 2 from J, leaving 9 bases between them. The CDR3 loop spans 15 amino acids. The CDR3 sequence: CASSLGTIRNQPQHF. The CDR3 coding sequence is TGTGCCAGCAGCTTAGGAACAATTCGCAATCAGCCCCAGCATTTT.

The chain joins TRBV7-2 to TRBJ1-2; TRBD1 agrees at 8 bases. V lost 3 bases and J lost 7; bases outside the gene matches: 7. In germline, CDR1 is SGHTA, CDR2 FQGNSA. This CDR3 comprises 14 residues. The chain's CDR3 is CASSFHDRGFGYTF. In DNA form, the CDR3 reads TGTGCCAGCAGCTTTCATGACAGGGGTTTTGGCTACACCTTC. The variable domain in full, completed from reference TRBV7-2 and TRBJ1-2, reads GAGVSQSPSNKVTEKGKDVELRCDPISGHTALYWYRQSLGQGLEFLIYFQGNSAPDKSGLPSDRFSAERTGGSVSTLTIQRTQQEDSAVYLCASSFHDRGFGYTFGSGTRLTVV.

The chain uses TRBV5-1 and TRBJ2-7; 9 bases map to TRBD2. Trimming took 4 bases from V and 2 from J; bases not matched to a gene: 7. The CDR3 is 15 amino acids. Per germline, CDR1 SGHRS and CDR2 YFSETQ. The DNA of the CDR3 is TGCGCCAGCAGCGGAAAAGCGGGAGGACCCTACGAGCAGTACTTC. Translation: CASSGKAGGPYEQYF.

On this clone: Since the CDR3 does not end with the conserved phenylalanine or tryptophan, this likely comes from a read error. Because the CDR3's place on the DNA is in doubt, the DNA is left out and the CDR3 is given as listed by TCRdb. The CDR3 loop is CASSPGASAPIP. V usage is TRBV7-2 and J usage is TRBJ2-3. The CDR3 spans 12 amino acids, including both terminal residues. The germline V gene has CDR1 SGHTA and CDR2 FQGNSA.

This rearrangement joins TRBV28 to TRBJ1-1, with D possibly matching TRBD1 (5 bases). Trimming took 11 bases from V and 0 from J, leaving 7 bases between them. Germline-derived CDR1 and CDR2 are MDHEN and SYDVKM. This CDR3 is built from 11 residues. CDR3 sequence: CAVGVNTEAFF. In DNA form, the CDR3 reads TGTGCCGTAGGGGTGAACACTGAAGCTTTCTTT.

The genes are TRBV28 and TRBJ1-1; D is possibly TRBD1 (5 bases). Trimming removed 2 bases from V and 8 bases from J, with 12 bases in between. This CDR3 comprises 13 residues. Germline V gene data show CDR1 as MDHEN and CDR2 as SYDVKM. The CDR3 sequence: CASSLEGPREAFF. The CDR3 DNA is TGTGCCAGCAGTTTAGAGGGGCCTCGCGAAGCTTTCTTT.

The rearrangement joins TRBV4-2 to TRBJ2-5, with D perhaps given as TRBD1 or TRBD2 (5 bases each). The ends were cut back, 3 bases at V and 2 bases at J, with 10 bases in the middle. There are 14 residues in the CDR3. CDR1 is LGHNA and CDR2 is YNFKEQ in the germline V gene. The CDR3 DNA reads as TGTGCCAGCAGCCATCGGGGCCAGCAAGAGACCCAGTACTTC. Its translation is CASSHRGQQETQYF.

This chain uses TRBV19 with TRBJ1-2; D is uncertain. This CDR3 has 13 residues. Germline V gene sequence: CDR1 LNHDA, CDR2 SQIVND (reference sequence). Trimming removed 7 bases from V and 0 bases from J, with 9 bases in between. CDR3 in DNA: TGTGCCAGTACTCGGTCAACTAACTATGGCTACACCTTC. Its protein product is CASTRSTNYGYTF.

V and J are TRBV6-4 and TRBJ1-1, with 12 bases that match TRBD1. The V gene end was trimmed by 3 bases and the J gene end by 2 bases; junction bases not matched to a gene: 1. The CDR3 totals 15 residues. CDR1 is MRHNA, CDR2 SNTAGT, per germline. The CDR3 is CASSEGTGGNTEAFF. The DNA for the CDR3 is TGTGCCAGCAGTGAAGGGACAGGGGGCAACACTGAAGCTTTCTTT.

The chain recombines TRBV4-3 with TRBJ2-3, with 12 bases aligning to TRBD2. The CDR3 consists of 15 residues. The junction had 8 bases not matched to a gene; V was cut back by 4 bases and J by 9 bases. In germline, CDR1 is LGHNA, CDR2 YSLEER. DNA for the CDR3: TGCGCCAGCAGCCCTAGCGGGGGGGCCACCAGCACGCAGTATTTT. This codes for CASSPSGGATSTQYF.

This clone was counted a few times. V and J are TRBV2 and TRBJ2-1; D might be TRBD2 (5 bases). Germline V gene sequence: CDR1 SNHLY, CDR2 FYNNEI. V was cut by 3 bases and J by 3 bases, with 12 bases left in between. The CDR3 loop spans 15 amino acids. DNA for the CDR3: TGTGCCAGCAGTGAGAAGGCGGGCCGCTACAATGAGCAGTTCTTC. This codes for CASSEKAGRYNEQFF. Together with reference TRBV2 and TRBJ2-1, the CDR3 gives the full variable domain: EPEVTQTPSHQVTQMGQEVILRCVPISNHLYFYWYRQILGQKVEFLVSFYNNEISEKSEIFDDQFSVERPDGSNFTLKIRSTKLEDSAMYFCASSEKAGRYNEQFFGPGTRLTVL.

CDR3 nucleotides: TGTGCCTGGAGTGTTGGCTGGGGCCCCCGGCCCCGACAGGAGCAGTACTTC. Translating gives CAWSVGWGPRPRQEQYF. The rearrangement links TRBV30 to TRBJ2-7; D perhaps matches TRBD1 (5 bases). The V gene's germline CDR1 is GTSNPN and CDR2 SVGIG (reference sequence). This CDR3 spans 17 amino acids. Trimming shortened V by 0 bases and J by 7 bases, and 25 bases separated the two germline ends.

This clone has a handful of counts. This sequence joins TRBV5-1 and TRBJ2-7; D is possibly TRBD2 (6 bases). The length of the CDR3 is 15 residues. Germline CDR1 is SGHRS and CDR2 is YFSETQ. With 1 base removed from V and 1 base from J, the gap between germline ends came to 12 bases. The CDR3 reads CASSLLPGTSYEQYF. The CDR3 region has the DNA TGCGCCAGCAGCTTGCTCCCAGGGACTTCCTACGAGCAGTACTTC.